Below are 20 T cell receptor beta chains sequenced from a single sample in a study of cytomegalovirus exposure and HLA in healthy donors. A multiplex PCR was run with 60 Vbeta primers and 13 Jbeta primers. Only in-frame clones appear in the TCRdb table, and some are missing; sequencing was by immunoSEQ multiplex PCR. Reported are tens of thousands of clones; the ten largest clones contain 1.1%. Source material: PBMCs. The receptor source for this set is a woman aged 25 to 39 in good health and CMV-seronegative.

The chain is built from TRBV11-2 and TRBJ2-3, with D unclear. This CDR3 is 13 amino acids long. Germline-derived CDR1 and CDR2 are SGHAT and FQNNGV. The ends were cut back, 5 bases at V and 2 bases at J, with 8 bases in the middle. CDR3 sequence (DNA): TGTGCCAGCAGCCCCGACTTCACAGATACGCAGTATTTT. This translates into CASSPDFTDTQYF.

The chain combines TRBV25-1 with TRBJ2-5; TRBD2 might be the D (6 bases). The V gene's germline CDR1 is MGHDK and CDR2 SYGVNS. Trimming stripped 3 bases from V and 4 bases from J, with 12 bases between. The CDR3 consists of 14 residues. The CDR3 region has the DNA TGTGCCAGCAGTGATAATGTGGGGGGAGAGACCCAGTACTTC. Amino acid sequence: CASSDNVGGETQYF.

V is TRBV30 and J is TRBJ2-5; D perhaps matches TRBD2 (7 bases). The J call is uncertain, as TRBJ2-7 better fits the DNA end. Per germline, CDR1 GTSNPN and CDR2 SVGIG (reference sequence). The CDR3 runs to 13 residues. This CDR3 is CAWSRGASYEQYF. DNA for the CDR3: TGTGCCTGGAGTCGGGGGGCATCCTACGAGCAGTACTTC.

The chain couples TRBV5-8 to TRBJ1-1; D not certain. CDR3 length: 12 residues. The germline CDR1 and CDR2 sequences are SGHTS and YDEGEE. The V and J ends lost 4 bases and 1 base respectively, with 5 bases between them. The CDR3 loop reads CASSLRNTEAFF. The CDR3 DNA is TGTGCCAGCAGCCTACGGAACACTGAAGCTTTCTTT.

This chain connects TRBV7-9 to TRBJ1-4; 9 positions match TRBD1. The CDR3 length is 15 residues. Germline CDR1 reads SEHNR; CDR2 reads FQNEAQ (reference sequence). After removal of 5 bases from V and 5 bases from J, the junction contained 6 bases not matched to a gene. The CDR3 is CASSLTGTGNEKLFF. CDR3 coding DNA: TGTGCCAGCAGCCTGACCGGGACAGGGAATGAAAAACTGTTTTTT. The full variable domain, rest sourced from reference TRBV7-9 and TRBJ1-4, is DTGVSQNPRHKITKRGQNVTFRCDPISEHNRLYWYRQTLGQGPEFLTYFQNEAQLEKSRLLSDRFSAERPKGSFSTLEIQRTEQGDSAMYLCASSLTGTGNEKLFFGSGTQLSVL.

This chain links TRBV6-1 with TRBJ1-5; D ambiguous. The CDR3 length is 15 residues. Deletions cut 3 bases from V and 4 bases from J, with 13 bases between. In germline, CDR1 is MNHNS, CDR2 SASEGT. The CDR3 DNA reads TGTGCCAGCAGTGATGAGGGCCTGCGAAATCAGCCCCAGCATTTT. Translating gives CASSDEGLRNQPQHF.

The chain carries TRBV2 and TRBJ1-2, with TRBD1 as a possible D gene (5 bases). This CDR3 is 15 amino acids long. V dropped 5 bases and J dropped 2 bases, with 15 bases sitting between them. The V gene's germline CDR1 is SNHLY and CDR2 FYNNEI. CDR3 DNA sequence: TGTGCCAGCAGTACTCAGGGAAGTTTCAACTATGGCTACACCTTC. This codes for CASSTQGSFNYGYTF.

V gene TRBV6-5 combines with J gene TRBJ2-2, with 10 bases lining up with TRBD1. Trimming at V came to 4 bases and at J to 7 bases, leaving 6 bases not matched to a gene. The germline V gene has CDR1 MNHEY and CDR2 SVGAGI. There are 15 residues in the CDR3. CDR3 amino acids: CASSSRQGADGELFF. In DNA form, the CDR3 reads TGTGCCAGCAGTTCCCGACAGGGGGCTGACGGGGAGCTGTTTTTT.

This chain links TRBV27 with TRBJ1-2; maybe TRBD1 (6 bases). The CDR3 length is 14 residues. Germline CDR1 and CDR2: MNHEY and SMNVEV (reference sequence). Trimming removed 0 bases at V and 6 bases at J, with 11 bases between. CDR3 residues: CASSLSGQGNGYTF. The DNA for the CDR3 is TGTGCCAGCAGTTTATCGGGGCAGGGGAATGGCTACACCTTC.

V usage is TRBV5-4 and J usage is TRBJ2-5; 10 bases line up with TRBD1. Looked up from germline, CDR1 is SGHNT and CDR2 is YYREEE (reference sequence). The J segment lost 5 bases and the V segment lost 0 bases, leaving 4 bases of the junction unmatched. The CDR3 is 15 amino acids. CDR3 region: CASSLGDRGSETQYF. The CDR3 DNA follows: TGTGCCAGCAGCTTGGGGGACAGGGGTTCCGAGACCCAGTACTTC.

This chain links TRBV30 with TRBJ1-3; a weak D match, TRBD1 (5 bases). V was cut by 6 bases and J by 4 bases, with 10 bases left in between. Germline V gene sequence: CDR1 GTSNPN, CDR2 SVGIG (reference sequence). The CDR3 is made up of 12 amino acids. The CDR3 bases are TGTGCCTGCGAAAGGGGAGGAAACACCATATATTTT. This codes for CACERGGNTIYF.

V is TRBV28 and J is TRBJ1-5; 7 nucleotides align to TRBD1. Germline V gene data show CDR1 as MDHEN and CDR2 as SYDVKM. V trimming: 4 bases; J trimming: 0 bases; junction bases outside the gene matches: 9. The CDR3 covers 17 residues. The DNA for the CDR3 is TGTGCCAGCAGTTACCTCTTGGGACAGCTTAGCAATCAGCCCCAGCATTTT. Translating gives CASSYLLGQLSNQPQHF.

In nucleotides, the CDR3 is TGTGCCAGCCATCGGGACAGGGGCTACGAGCAGTACTTC. This encodes CASHRDRGYEQYF. The chain has TRBV21-1 and TRBJ2-7; the table's TRBD1 call for D was not verified on the DNA. TRBV21-1 constitutes a pseudogene. The CDR3 loop spans 13 amino acids.

The V and J genes are TRBV19 and TRBJ1-2; perhaps TRBD1 as D (5 bases). CDR1 and CDR2 (germline): LNHDA, SQIVND (reference sequence). V gave up 10 bases and J gave up 7 bases, with 25 bases separating them. CDR3 length: 15 residues. CDR3 sequence reads: CATPLRGTQALGYTF. The CDR3, as DNA: TGTGCCACCCCCCTCCGGGGGACGCAGGCCCTTGGCTACACCTTC.

This chain links TRBV6-1 with TRBJ2-7, with 9 bases identical to TRBD1. The CDR3 spans 16 residues. The V gene's germline CDR1 is MNHNS and CDR2 SASEGT. J lost 1 base, V lost 1 base, and 5 bases had no gene match. This CDR3 is CASSEVIGTGSYEQYF. Here the CDR3 DNA reads TGTGCCAGCAGTGAAGTCATCGGGACAGGGTCCTACGAGCAGTACTTC.

This chain connects TRBV5-1 to TRBJ2-2; 8 nucleotides line up with TRBD1. Germline-derived CDR1 and CDR2 are SGHRS and YFSETQ. Trimming at V came to 4 bases and at J to 5 bases, leaving 1 base not matched to a gene. The CDR3 covers 13 residues. For the CDR3, the DNA is TGCGCCAGCAGCACAGGGGGTACCGGGGAGCTGTTTTTT. Protein product: CASSTGGTGELFF.

This sequence joins TRBV16 and TRBJ2-1; tentatively, D is TRBD2 (5 bases). CDR1 and CDR2 (germline): KGHSY, FQNENV. The CDR3 is made up of 18 amino acids. V dropped 1 base and J dropped 4 bases, with 20 bases sitting between them. In nucleotides, the CDR3 is TGTGCCAGCAGCCAATTGCGCTGGAGAGGCGAGGGTTACAATGAGCAGTTCTTC. Translating gives CASSQLRWRGEGYNEQFF.

The rearrangement links TRBV6-5 to TRBJ2-2, with 9 bases that match TRBD2. V shed 3 bases and J 7 bases; nucleotides not matched to a gene: 3. The CDR3 loop spans 14 amino acids. Germline CDR1 is MNHEY and CDR2 is SVGAGI. CDR3 nucleotide sequence: TGTGCCAGCAGTTATTTGACTAGCGGCGGGGAGCTGTTTTTT. Translated: CASSYLTSGGELFF.

The chain uses TRBV29-1 and TRBJ1-1; tentatively, D is TRBD1 (5 bases). Per the germline V gene, CDR1 is SQVTM and CDR2 is ANQGSEA. With 5 bases removed from V and 5 bases from J, the gap between germline ends came to 12 bases. The length of the CDR3 is 12 residues. This chain's CDR3 is CSVNVGRTEAFF. In nucleotides, the CDR3 is TGCAGCGTTAATGTGGGGCGGACTGAAGCTTTCTTT.

This chain links TRBV19 with TRBJ2-1; 7 positions match TRBD2. The ends lost 7 bases at V and 4 bases at J; junction bases unmatched: 4. Germline assignment: CDR1 LNHDA and CDR2 SQIVND (reference sequence). The CDR3 length is 13 residues. The CDR3 DNA sequence: TGTGCCAGTAACATGGGGGGGTACAATGAGCAGTTCTTC. This sequence encodes CASNMGGYNEQFF.